These 23 T cell receptor beta chains share one sample of origin, sequenced in a study of blood T cells in healthy people across ages (dated by TCRdb to the mid-2010s). The library was generated by 5' RACE. Sequencing instrument: Illumina HiSeq 2500. A second PCR of about 7 to 12 cycles was run with a J-beta primer mix and a sample-barcoded 5' primer. TCRdb cleaned the public reads at Q25 with fastp, built clones with MiXCR and kept in-frame beta chains. Each CDR3 protein gets just one entry, which takes the most common genes and DNA from the rows behind it. Present in this sample are about 670,000 distinct CDR3 sequences, 40% to 50% of which were seen just once. The top ten clonotypes cover about 32% of the sample. Material for sequencing was blood. The receptor source for this set is a man at least 80 years old in good health.

This clonotype was picked up one time. The chain employs TRBV5-4 and TRBJ2-5; 12 bases fit TRBD1. The J call may be in error: the DNA end matches TRBJ2-7 better. There are 16 residues in the CDR3. Germline CDR1 reads SGHNT; CDR2 reads YYREEE (reference sequence). CDR3 bases: TGTGCCAGCAGCTTGGAAGGGACAGGGGGCCTTGGCGAGCAGTACTTC. The encoded protein is CASSLEGTGGLGEQYF.

This chain links TRBV7-3 with TRBJ2-1; TRBD2 agrees at 8 bases. This CDR3 comprises 16 residues. With V trimmed by 5 bases and J by 3 bases, 9 bases remained unmatched. From germline, CDR1 is SGHTA and CDR2 FQGTGA. The CDR3 sequence is CASSTEAGVSYNEQFF. CDR3 nucleotides: TGTGCCAGCAGCACGGAAGCGGGAGTTAGCTACAATGAGCAGTTCTTC.

This clonotype was found a few times. V is TRBV12-3 or TRBV12-4 and J is TRBJ2-5; 11 nucleotides line up with TRBD2. J was trimmed by 3 bases and V by 7 bases; bases with no gene match: 16. The CDR3 runs to 18 residues. The CDR3 sequence: CASTTIVVAGGREETQYF. The CDR3 nucleotides are TGTGCCAGCACTACTATCGTGGTAGCGGGAGGGCGGGAAGAGACCCAGTACTTC.

At least ten counts were recorded for this clonotype. The chain is built from TRBV7-2 and TRBJ2-5, with a weak D call TRBD2 (6 bases). Germline CDR1 is SGHTA and CDR2 is FQGNSA. The CDR3 runs to 14 residues. V lost 5 bases and J 1 base, leaving 11 bases between the germline ends. DNA of the CDR3: TGTGCCAGCAGCCGTTATAGCGGCCAAGAGACCCAGTACTTC. It is translated as CASSRYSGQETQYF.

This clonotype has just a few counts. V is TRBV29-1 and J is TRBJ2-1, with a tentative D call TRBD2 (5 bases). Trimming stripped 4 bases from V and 0 bases from J, with 16 bases between. CDR1 is SQVTM, CDR2 ANQGSEA, per germline. The CDR3 runs 16 residues. The CDR3 is CSVVPGGGSSYNEQFF. CDR3 DNA: TGCAGCGTTGTTCCCGGCGGAGGAAGCTCCTACAATGAGCAGTTCTTC.

This clonotype was detected only a few times. The rearrangement joins TRBV11-1 to TRBJ2-2; weak D call: TRBD1 (7 bases). The CDR3 contains 18 residues. CDR1 SGHAT and CDR2 FQDESV come from the germline V gene (reference sequence). V lost 1 base, J lost 5 bases, and 20 bases lay in between. This CDR3 is CASSLVRRGTERTGELFF. The DNA for the CDR3 is TGTGCCAGCAGCTTAGTCAGACGCGGGACAGAACGAACCGGGGAGCTGTTTTTT.

On this clonotype: An end of the junction differs from the germline gene, which may be a read error. J is TRBJ2-3 and V is TRBV20-1, with D perhaps matching TRBD1 or TRBD2 (5 bases each). Germline V gene sequence: CDR1 DFQATT, CDR2 SNEGSKA (reference sequence). CDR3 length: 13 residues. CDR3 loop: CSARSRGTDTRYF. The CDR3 coding sequence is TGCAGTGCTAGGTCACGGGGCACAGATACGCGGTATTTT.

This clonotype occurred once. The junction differs from germline at one of its ends, possibly a read error. V and J are TRBV12-3 or TRBV12-4 and TRBJ2-3; D is perhaps TRBD2 (6 bases). CDR3 length: 15 amino acids. The chain's CDR3 is CASSPGGASTDTEYF. DNA of the CDR3: TGTGCCAGCAGTCCTGGCGGGGCTAGCACAGATACGGAGTATTTT.

In its sample, this clonotype was seen many times. The rearrangement uses TRBV6-1 and TRBJ2-3; 7 positions match TRBD1. Germline lookup yields CDR1 MNHNS and CDR2 SASEGT. This CDR3 is built from 17 residues. V lost 5 bases to trimming and J lost 0 bases; unmatched junction nucleotides: 11. CDR3 sequence: CASSQQATQGSTDTQYF. The CDR3 region has the DNA TGTGCCAGCAGTCAACAGGCAACACAGGGGAGCACAGATACGCAGTATTTT.

Concerning this clonotype itself: A clone one base away is much larger, so this may be a read error. The rearrangement links TRBV4-1 to TRBJ1-2; D is ambiguous. The CDR3 totals 15 residues. Germline V gene lookup returns CDR1 MGHRA and CDR2 YSYEKL. The CDR3 reads CANSQETTAGGGYTF. The CDR3 DNA follows: TGCGCCAACAGCCAAGAGACGACGGCGGGAGGAGGCTACACCTTC.

The chain employs TRBV4-2 and TRBJ2-3; 10 bases fit TRBD1. The trim removed 0 bases at V and 2 bases at J, leaving 8 bases unmatched. CDR3 length: 18 residues. In germline, CDR1 is LGHNA, CDR2 YNFKEQ. The CDR3 spells CASSQEIVGQGHTDTQYF. CDR3 nucleotides: TGTGCCAGCAGCCAAGAAATCGTGGGACAGGGGCACACAGATACGCAGTATTTT.

The chain links TRBV6-5 to TRBJ1-2; 12 bases match TRBD1. Germline CDR1 reads MNHEY; CDR2 reads SVGAGI. This CDR3 has 14 residues. V shed 5 bases and J 8 bases; nucleotides not matched to a gene: 6. Written as DNA, the CDR3 is TGTGCCAGCAGTACCGGGACAGGGGGCGGAGGCTACACCTTC. Its protein is CASSTGTGGGGYTF.

This clonotype was detected once. V is TRBV28 and J is TRBJ1-5; unclear D gene. Per germline, CDR1 MDHEN and CDR2 SYDVKM. This CDR3 region has 15 residues. V was cut by 2 bases and J by 6 bases, with 14 bases left in between. The CDR3 bases are TGTGCCAGCAGTTTACCCATTGGGCCGACTCAGCCCCAGCATTTT. Residues: CASSLPIGPTQPQHF.

This clonotype has just a few counts. The CDR3 region is CASSLQQALGGNTIYF. The DNA for the CDR3 is TGTGCCAGCAGTTTACAGCAAGCCCTGGGAGGAAACACCATATATTTT. The chain joins TRBV28 to TRBJ1-3, with D uncertain. Trimming pared 2 bases from V and 4 bases from J, leaving 15 bases between. This CDR3 spans 16 amino acids. CDR1 is MDHEN, CDR2 SYDVKM, per germline.

There are many counts of this clonotype. V usage is TRBV20-1 and J usage is TRBJ2-7; a possible D gene is TRBD1 (5 bases). Trimming took 1 base from V and 3 from J, leaving 10 bases between them. The CDR3 has 13 amino acids. Germline assignment: CDR1 DFQATT and CDR2 SNEGSKA (reference sequence). The CDR3 DNA reads TGCAGTGCTAGAGCCAGGGTAAACTACGAGCAGTACTTC. It codes for CSARARVNYEQYF.

This clonotype was detected a few times. The gene calls are TRBV20-1 and TRBJ2-7; D perhaps matches TRBD1 (5 bases). The CDR3 is made up of 13 amino acids. CDR1 is DFQATT and CDR2 is SNEGSKA in the germline V gene (reference sequence). Trimming removed 5 bases from V and 2 bases from J, with 13 bases in between. CDR3 bases: TGCAGTGCTGGCGGCGTCAGGGCCTACGAGCAGTACTTC. Residues: CSAGGVRAYEQYF.

There are a few counts of this clonotype. The rearrangement joins TRBV19 to TRBJ2-1; TRBD1 matches 9 bases. CDR1 LNHDA and CDR2 SQIVND come from the germline V gene (reference sequence). V dropped 5 bases and J dropped 9; count of bases not matched to a gene: 11. The CDR3 consists of 15 residues. The CDR3 DNA is TGTGCCAGTAGTGACCCTCCGGGGACAGGGAGTGAGCAGTTCTTC. It codes for CASSDPPGTGSEQFF.

This clonotype was counted only a few times. The chain recombines TRBV27 with TRBJ2-7, with TRBD2 as a possible D gene (5 bases). In germline, CDR1 is MNHEY, CDR2 SMNVEV (reference sequence). V lost 8 bases and J lost 2, with 13 bases in between. The CDR3 extends over 13 amino acids. The CDR3 here is CASRQGRTYEQYF. As DNA, the CDR3 is TGTGCCAGCCGCCAAGGGAGAACCTACGAGCAGTACTTC.

Points on this clonotype: At one boundary the junction diverges from the germline segment, which might be a read error. The rearrangement joins TRBV4-2 to TRBJ1-4; D may be TRBD1 (5 bases). Per germline, CDR1 LGHNA and CDR2 YNFKEQ. This CDR3 comprises 14 residues. CDR3 residues: CASSHGGDNKKLFF. CDR3 sequence (DNA): TGTGCCAGCAGCCATGGAGGGGATAATAAAAAACTGTTTTTT.

The table lists this clonotype with a few counts. The chain couples TRBV11-3 to TRBJ2-1; D not resolved. The CDR3 is 11 amino acids. Germline-derived CDR1 and CDR2 are SGHNT and YENEEA. V was trimmed by 6 bases and J by 5 bases, leaving 5 bases between them. The CDR3 reads CASSLDNEQFF. DNA for the CDR3: TGTGCCAGCAGTCTAGACAATGAGCAGTTCTTC.

V is TRBV20-1 and J is TRBJ2-1; 9 positions agree with TRBD1. From germline, CDR1 is DFQATT and CDR2 SNEGSKA (reference sequence). The length of the CDR3 is 14 residues. The V segment lost 3 bases and the J segment 5 bases; nucleotides outside the gene matches: 5. The CDR3 nucleotides are TGCAGTGCTAGGTACAGGGGGCGGGACAATGAGCAGTTCTTC. Translation: CSARYRGRDNEQFF.

The chain's CDR3 is CSATGTGPYYNEQFF. DNA of the CDR3: TGCAGTGCCACGGGGACAGGGCCTTACTACAATGAGCAGTTCTTC. This chain connects TRBV20-1 to TRBJ2-1; 9 nucleotides match TRBD1. The CDR3 contains 15 residues. V shed 6 bases and J 3 bases; nucleotides not matched to a gene: 9. Germline-derived CDR1 and CDR2 are DFQATT and SNEGSKA (reference sequence).

This clonotype was counted between two and nine times. This chain uses TRBV5-1 with TRBJ2-7; maybe TRBD1 (7 bases). Per germline, CDR1 SGHRS and CDR2 YFSETQ. The V and J ends lost 4 bases and 3 bases respectively, with 23 bases between them. This CDR3 region has 17 residues. The CDR3 nucleotides read TGCGCCAGCAGCCCGCGGGACAGTTCCAGTCCGGGCTACGAGCAGTACTTC. Its protein product is CASSPRDSSSPGYEQYF.